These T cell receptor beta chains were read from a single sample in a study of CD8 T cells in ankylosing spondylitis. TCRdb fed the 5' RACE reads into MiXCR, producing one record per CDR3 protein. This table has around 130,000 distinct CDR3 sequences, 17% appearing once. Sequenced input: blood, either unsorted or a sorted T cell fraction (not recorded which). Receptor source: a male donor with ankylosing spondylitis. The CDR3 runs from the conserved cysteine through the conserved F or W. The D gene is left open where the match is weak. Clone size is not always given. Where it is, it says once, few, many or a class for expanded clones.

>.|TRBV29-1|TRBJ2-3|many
CSVELGTDTQYF
TGCAGCGTTGAACTCGGCACAGATACGCAGTATTTT
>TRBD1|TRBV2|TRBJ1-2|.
CASSAWGQGTYGYTF
TGTGCCAGCAGCGCCTGGGGACAGGGGACGTATGGCTACACCTTC
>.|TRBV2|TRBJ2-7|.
CASTKAERSSYEQYF
TGTGCCAGCACCAAAGCGGAAAGAAGCTCCTACGAGCAGTACTTC
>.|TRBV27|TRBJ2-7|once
CASSSLDRSYEQYF
TGTGCCAGCAGTTCCCTGGACCGCTCCTACGAGCAGTACTTC
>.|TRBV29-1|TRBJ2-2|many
CSVYRDPNTGELFF
TGCAGCGTTTACAGGGATCCGAACACCGGGGAGCTGTTTTTT
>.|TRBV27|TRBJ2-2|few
CASSLARPGELFF
TGTGCCAGCAGTTTAGCCAGGCCCGGGGAGCTGTTTTTT
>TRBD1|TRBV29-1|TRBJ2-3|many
CSASPGQGYTQYF
TGCAGCGCATCACCGGGACAGGGGTATACGCAGTATTTT
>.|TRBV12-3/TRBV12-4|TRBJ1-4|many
CASRGRTEGAPGKLFF
TGTGCCAGCAGGGGAAGGACAGAAGGGGCTCCGGGAAAACTGTTTTTT
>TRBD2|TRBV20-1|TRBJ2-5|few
CSARRTSGVQESQYF
TGCAGTGCTAGAAGGACTAGCGGGGTCCAAGAGTCCCAGTACTTC
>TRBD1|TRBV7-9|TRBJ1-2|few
CASSPSGTGSLHGYTF
TGTGCCAGCAGCCCCTCCGGGACAGGGTCCCTCCACGGCTACACCTTC
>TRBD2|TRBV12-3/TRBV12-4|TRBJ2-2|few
CASSSGTSGTGELFF
TGTGCCAGCAGCTCCGGGACTAGCGGGACCGGGGAGCTGTTTTTT
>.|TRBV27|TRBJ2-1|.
CASRQGRSSYNEQFF
TGTGCCAGCAGACAGGGTCGGAGCTCCTACAATGAGCAGTTCTTC
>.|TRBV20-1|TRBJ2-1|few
CSARDLGNEQFF
TGCAGTGCTAGAGATCTCGGCAATGAGCAGTTCTTC
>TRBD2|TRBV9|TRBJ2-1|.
CASSVGLAGEQFF
TGTGCCAGCAGCGTAGGTCTAGCGGGGGAGCAGTTCTTC
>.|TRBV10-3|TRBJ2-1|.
CATLDPGNEQFF
TGTGCCACCCTTGACCCGGGGAATGAGCAGTTCTTC
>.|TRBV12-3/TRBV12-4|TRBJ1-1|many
CASSLTAMGAFF
TGTGCCAGCAGTTTAACAGCGATGGGAGCTTTCTTT
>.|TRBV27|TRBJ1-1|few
CASRDPGENTEAFF
TGTGCCAGCAGAGACCCAGGGGAAAACACTGAAGCTTTCTTT
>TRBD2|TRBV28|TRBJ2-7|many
CASSLNGVAGLYEQYF
TGTGCCAGCAGTTTAAATGGAGTAGCGGGACTATACGAGCAGTACTTC
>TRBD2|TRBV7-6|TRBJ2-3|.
CASSGFGLAGLSTDTQYF
TGTGCCAGCAGCGGCTTTGGACTAGCGGGACTAAGCACAGATACGCAGTATTTT
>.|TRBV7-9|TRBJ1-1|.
CASNYGGPTEAFF
TGTGCCAGCAATTATGGAGGGCCCACTGAAGCTTTCTTT
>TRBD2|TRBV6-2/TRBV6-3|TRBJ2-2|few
CASSYTSGRIFTGELFF
TGTGCCAGCAGTTATACTAGCGGGAGAATATTCACCGGGGAGCTGTTTTTT
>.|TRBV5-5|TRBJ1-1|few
CASSFGVGYRAEAFF
TGTGCCAGCAGCTTTGGAGTGGGGTATCGCGCTGAAGCTTTCTTT
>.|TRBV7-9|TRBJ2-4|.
CASSLERTNIQYF
TGTGCCAGCAGCTTAGAGAGAACGAACATTCAGTACTTC
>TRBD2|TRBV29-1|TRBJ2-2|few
CSVESGGRTGELFF
TGCAGCGTTGAAAGCGGGGGGAGGACCGGGGAGCTGTTTTTT
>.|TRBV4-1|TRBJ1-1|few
CASRSFVGDEAFF
TGCGCCAGCAGATCCTTTGTCGGAGATGAAGCTTTCTTT
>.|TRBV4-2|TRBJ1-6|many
CASSRKRVASSYNSPLHF
TGTGCCAGCAGCCGAAAGAGGGTGGCCAGCTCCTATAATTCACCCCTCCACTTT
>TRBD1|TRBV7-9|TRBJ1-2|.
CASSPDRGSYGYTF
TGTGCCAGCAGCCCGGACAGGGGATCCTATGGCTACACCTTC